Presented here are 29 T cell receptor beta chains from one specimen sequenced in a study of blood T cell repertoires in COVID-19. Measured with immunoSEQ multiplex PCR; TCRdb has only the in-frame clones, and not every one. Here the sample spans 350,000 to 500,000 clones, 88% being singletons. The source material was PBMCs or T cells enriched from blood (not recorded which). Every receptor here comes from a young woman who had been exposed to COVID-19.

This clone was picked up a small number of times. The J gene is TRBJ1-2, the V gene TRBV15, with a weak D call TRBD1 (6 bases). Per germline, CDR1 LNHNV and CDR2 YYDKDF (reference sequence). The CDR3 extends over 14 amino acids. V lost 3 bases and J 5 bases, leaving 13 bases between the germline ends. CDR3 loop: CATSRGRTEYGYTF. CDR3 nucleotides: TGTGCCACCAGCAGGGGACGGACAGAGTATGGCTACACCTTC. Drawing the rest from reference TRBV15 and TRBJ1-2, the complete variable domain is DAMVIQNPRYQVTQFGKPVTLSCSQTLNHNVMYWYQQKSSQAPKLLFHYYDKDFNNEADTPDNFQSRRPNTSFCFLDIRSPGLGDTAMYLCATSRGRTEYGYTFGSGTRLTVV.

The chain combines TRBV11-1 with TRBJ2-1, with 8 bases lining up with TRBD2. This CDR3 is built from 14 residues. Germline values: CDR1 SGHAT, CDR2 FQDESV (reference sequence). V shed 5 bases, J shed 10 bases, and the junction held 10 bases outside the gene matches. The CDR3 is CASSPRAGAAEQFF. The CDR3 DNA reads TGTGCCAGCAGCCCCAGAGCGGGAGCAGCCGAGCAGTTCTTC.

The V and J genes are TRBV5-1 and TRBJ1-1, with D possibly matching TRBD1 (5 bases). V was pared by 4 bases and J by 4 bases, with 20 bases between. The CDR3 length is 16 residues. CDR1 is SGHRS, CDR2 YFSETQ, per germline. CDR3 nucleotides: TGCGCCAGCAGCCCCGGTCAGGGCGCAACCTTCACTGAAGCTTTCTTT. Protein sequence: CASSPGQGATFTEAFF.

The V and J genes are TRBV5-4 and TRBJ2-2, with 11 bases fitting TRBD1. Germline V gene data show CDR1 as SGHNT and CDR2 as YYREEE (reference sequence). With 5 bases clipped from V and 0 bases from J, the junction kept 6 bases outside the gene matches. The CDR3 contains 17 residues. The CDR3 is CASRPGTGGTNTGELFF. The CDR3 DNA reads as TGTGCCAGCAGGCCCGGGACAGGGGGTACGAACACCGGGGAGCTGTTTTTT.

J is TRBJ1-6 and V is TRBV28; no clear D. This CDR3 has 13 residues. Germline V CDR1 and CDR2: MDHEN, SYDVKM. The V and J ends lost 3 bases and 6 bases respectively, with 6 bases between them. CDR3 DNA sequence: TGTGCCAGCAGTTTTGTCAGTAATTCACCCCTCCACTTT. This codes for CASSFVSNSPLHF.

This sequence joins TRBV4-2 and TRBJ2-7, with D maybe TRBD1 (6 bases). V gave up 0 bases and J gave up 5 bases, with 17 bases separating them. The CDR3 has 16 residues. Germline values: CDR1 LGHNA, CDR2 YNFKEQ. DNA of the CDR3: TGTGCCAGCAGCCAAGAAGGCCCAGGGGATTTTGACGAGCAGTACTTC. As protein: CASSQEGPGDFDEQYF.

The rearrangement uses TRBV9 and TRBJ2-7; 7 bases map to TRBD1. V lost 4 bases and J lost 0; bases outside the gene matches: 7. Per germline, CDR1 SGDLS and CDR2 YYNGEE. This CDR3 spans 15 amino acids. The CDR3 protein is CASSPQTGSSYEQYF. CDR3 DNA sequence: TGTGCCAGCAGCCCCCAGACAGGGAGCTCCTACGAGCAGTACTTC.

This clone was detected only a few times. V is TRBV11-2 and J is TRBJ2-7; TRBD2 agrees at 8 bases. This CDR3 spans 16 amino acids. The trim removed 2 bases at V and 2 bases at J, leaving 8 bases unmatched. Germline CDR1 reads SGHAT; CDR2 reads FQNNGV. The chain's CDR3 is CASSLTLAGLTYEQYF. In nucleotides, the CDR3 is TGTGCCAGCAGCTTAACATTAGCGGGACTGACCTACGAGCAGTACTTC.

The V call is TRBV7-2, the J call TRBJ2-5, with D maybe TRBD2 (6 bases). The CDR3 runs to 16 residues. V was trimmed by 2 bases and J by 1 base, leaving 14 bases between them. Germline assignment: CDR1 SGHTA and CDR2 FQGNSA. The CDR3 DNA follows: TGTGCCAGCAGCTTATATGGGTCGGGAGTCCAAGAGACCCAGTACTTC. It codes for CASSLYGSGVQETQYF.

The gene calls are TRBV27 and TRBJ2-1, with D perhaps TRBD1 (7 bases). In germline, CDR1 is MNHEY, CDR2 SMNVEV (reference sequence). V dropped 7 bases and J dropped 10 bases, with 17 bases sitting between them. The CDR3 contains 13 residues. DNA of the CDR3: TGTGCCAGCACGGGGGCAGGGGGAATCGAGCAGTTCTTC. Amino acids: CASTGAGGIEQFF.

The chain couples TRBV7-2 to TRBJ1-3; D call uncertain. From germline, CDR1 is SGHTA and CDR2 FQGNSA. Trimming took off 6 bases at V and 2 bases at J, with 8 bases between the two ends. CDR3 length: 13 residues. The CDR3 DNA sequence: TGTGCCAGCAGTACTATTGCTGGAAACACCATATATTTT. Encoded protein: CASSTIAGNTIYF.

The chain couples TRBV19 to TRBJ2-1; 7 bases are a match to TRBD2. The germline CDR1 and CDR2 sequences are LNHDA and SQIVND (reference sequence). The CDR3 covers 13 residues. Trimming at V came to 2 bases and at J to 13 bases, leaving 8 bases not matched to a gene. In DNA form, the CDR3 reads TGTGCCAGTAGTATAAATCCAGCGGGGTCTCAGTTCTTC. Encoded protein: CASSINPAGSQFF.

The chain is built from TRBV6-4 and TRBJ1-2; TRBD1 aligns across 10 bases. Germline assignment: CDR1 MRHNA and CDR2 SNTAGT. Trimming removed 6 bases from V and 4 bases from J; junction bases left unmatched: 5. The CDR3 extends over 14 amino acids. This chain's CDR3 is CASRADRGAYGYTF. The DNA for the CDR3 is TGTGCCAGCAGAGCGGACAGGGGGGCCTATGGCTACACCTTC.

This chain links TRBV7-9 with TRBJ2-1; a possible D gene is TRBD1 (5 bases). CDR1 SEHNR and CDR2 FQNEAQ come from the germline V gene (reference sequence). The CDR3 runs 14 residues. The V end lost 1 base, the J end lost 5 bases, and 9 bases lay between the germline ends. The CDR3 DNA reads TGTGCCAGCAGCTTAGGACAGAGCGACAATGAGCAGTTCTTC. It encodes CASSLGQSDNEQFF. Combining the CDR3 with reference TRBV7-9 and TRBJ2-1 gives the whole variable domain DTGVSQNPRHKITKRGQNVTFRCDPISEHNRLYWYRQTLGQGPEFLTYFQNEAQLEKSRLLSDRFSAERPKGSFSTLEIQRTEQGDSAMYLCASSLGQSDNEQFFGPGTRLTVL.

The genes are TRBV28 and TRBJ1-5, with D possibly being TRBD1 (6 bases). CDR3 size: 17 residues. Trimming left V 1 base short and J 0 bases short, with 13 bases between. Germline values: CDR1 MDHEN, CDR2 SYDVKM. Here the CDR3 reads CASSLLAGADSNQPQHF. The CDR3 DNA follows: TGTGCCAGCAGTTTATTGGCAGGGGCGGATAGCAATCAGCCCCAGCATTTT.

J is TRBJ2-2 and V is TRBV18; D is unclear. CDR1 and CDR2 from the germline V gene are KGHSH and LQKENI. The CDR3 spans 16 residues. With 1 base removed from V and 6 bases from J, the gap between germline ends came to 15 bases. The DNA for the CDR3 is TGTGCCAGCTCACCACGCCCAGGTGGCTATGCCGGGGAGCTGTTTTTT. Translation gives CASSPRPGGYAGELFF.

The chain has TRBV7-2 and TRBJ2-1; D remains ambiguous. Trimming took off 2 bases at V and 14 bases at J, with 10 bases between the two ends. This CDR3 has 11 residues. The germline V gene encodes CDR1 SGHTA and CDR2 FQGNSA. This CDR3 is CASSLTREEFF. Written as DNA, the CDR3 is TGTGCCAGCAGCTTAACACGAGAGGAGTTCTTC.

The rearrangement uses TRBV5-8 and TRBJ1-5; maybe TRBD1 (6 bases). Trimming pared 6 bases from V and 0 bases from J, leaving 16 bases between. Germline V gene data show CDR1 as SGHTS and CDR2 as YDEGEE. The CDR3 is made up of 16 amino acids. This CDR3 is CASTPTGGYSNQPQHF. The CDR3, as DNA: TGTGCCAGCACTCCTACGGGGGGCTATAGCAATCAGCCCCAGCATTTT.

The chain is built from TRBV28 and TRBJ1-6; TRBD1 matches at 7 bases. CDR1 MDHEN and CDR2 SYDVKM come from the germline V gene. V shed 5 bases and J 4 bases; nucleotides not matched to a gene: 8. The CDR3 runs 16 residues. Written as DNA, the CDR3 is TGTGCCAGCAGTCCCCACACAGGGGTTTATAATTCACCCCTCCACTTT. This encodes CASSPHTGVYNSPLHF.

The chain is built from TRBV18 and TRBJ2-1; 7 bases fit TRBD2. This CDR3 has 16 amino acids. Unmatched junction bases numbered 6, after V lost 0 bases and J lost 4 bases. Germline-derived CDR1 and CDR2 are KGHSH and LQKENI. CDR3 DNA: TGTGCCAGCTCACCACCGTTCCTAGCGGCTTACAATGAGCAGTTCTTC. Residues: CASSPPFLAAYNEQFF.

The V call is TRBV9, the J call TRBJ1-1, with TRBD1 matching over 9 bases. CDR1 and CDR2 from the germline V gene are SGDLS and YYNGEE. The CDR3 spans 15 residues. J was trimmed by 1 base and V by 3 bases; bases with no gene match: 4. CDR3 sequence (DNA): TGTGCCAGCAGCGCGGACAGGGGCGGGAACACTGAAGCTTTCTTT. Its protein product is CASSADRGGNTEAFF.

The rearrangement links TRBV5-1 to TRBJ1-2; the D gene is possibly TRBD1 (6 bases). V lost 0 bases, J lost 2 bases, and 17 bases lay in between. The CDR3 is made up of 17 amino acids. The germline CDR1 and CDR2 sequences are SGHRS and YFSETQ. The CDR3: CASSLGIRRGVNYGYTF. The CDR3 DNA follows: TGCGCCAGCAGCTTGGGAATCCGCAGGGGTGTAAACTATGGCTACACCTTC. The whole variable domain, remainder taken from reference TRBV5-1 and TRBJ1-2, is KAGVTQTPRYLIKTRGQQVTLSCSPISGHRSVSWYQQTPGQGLQFLFEYFSETQRNKGNFPGRFSGRQFSNSRSEMNVSTLELGDSALYLCASSLGIRRGVNYGYTFGSGTRLTVV.

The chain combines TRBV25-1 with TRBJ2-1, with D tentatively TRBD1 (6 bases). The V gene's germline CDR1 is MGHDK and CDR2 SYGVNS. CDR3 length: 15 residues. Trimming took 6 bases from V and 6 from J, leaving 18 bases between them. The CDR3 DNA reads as TGTGCCAGCAGCGGGGACAAGCCCCCTTTCAATGAGCAGTTCTTC. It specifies CASSGDKPPFNEQFF. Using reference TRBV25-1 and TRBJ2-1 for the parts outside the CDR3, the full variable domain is EADIYQTPRYLVIGTGKKITLECSQTMGHDKMYWYQQDPGMELHLIHYSYGVNSTEKGDLSSESTVSRIRTEHFPLTLESARPSHTSQYLCASSGDKPPFNEQFFGPGTRLTVL.

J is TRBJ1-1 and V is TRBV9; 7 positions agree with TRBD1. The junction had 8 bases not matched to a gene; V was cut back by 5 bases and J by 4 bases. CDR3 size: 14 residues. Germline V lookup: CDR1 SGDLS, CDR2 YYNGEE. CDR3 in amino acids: CASRLTGDSTEAFF. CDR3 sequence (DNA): TGTGCCAGCAGACTTACAGGGGATAGCACTGAAGCTTTCTTT.

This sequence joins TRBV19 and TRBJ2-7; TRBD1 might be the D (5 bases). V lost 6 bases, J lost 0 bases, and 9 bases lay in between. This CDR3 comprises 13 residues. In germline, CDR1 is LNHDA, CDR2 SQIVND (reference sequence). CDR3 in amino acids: CASRDTSSYEQYF. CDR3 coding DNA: TGTGCCAGTAGGGACACGAGCTCCTACGAGCAGTACTTC.

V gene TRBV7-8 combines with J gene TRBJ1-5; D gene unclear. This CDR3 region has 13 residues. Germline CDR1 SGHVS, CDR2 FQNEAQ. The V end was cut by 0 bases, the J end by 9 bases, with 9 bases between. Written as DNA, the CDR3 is TGTGCCAGCAGCTTAGCCGTTGGCGGGCCCCAGCATTTT. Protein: CASSLAVGGPQHF.

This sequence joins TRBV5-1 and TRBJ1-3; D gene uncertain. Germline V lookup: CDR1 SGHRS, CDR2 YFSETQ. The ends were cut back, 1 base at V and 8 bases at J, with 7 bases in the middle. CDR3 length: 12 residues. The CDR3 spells CASSLWGDTIYF. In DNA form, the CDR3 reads TGCGCCAGCAGCTTGTGGGGAGACACCATATATTTT.

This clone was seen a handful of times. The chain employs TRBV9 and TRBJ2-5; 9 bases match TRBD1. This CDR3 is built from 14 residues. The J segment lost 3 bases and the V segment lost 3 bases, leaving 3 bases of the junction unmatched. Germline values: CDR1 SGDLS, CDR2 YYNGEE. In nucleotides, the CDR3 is TGTGCCAGCAGCGCCGGGACAGGGAAAGAGACCCAGTACTTC. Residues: CASSAGTGKETQYF.

CDR3 loop: CAISEVARAGGNEQFF. CDR3 DNA sequence: TGTGCCATCAGTGAAGTAGCCCGAGCGGGGGGTAATGAGCAGTTCTTC. The J gene is TRBJ2-1, the V gene TRBV10-3, with 9 bases identical to TRBD2. CDR1 ENHRY and CDR2 SYGVKD come from the germline V gene. The length of the CDR3 is 16 residues. Unmatched junction bases numbered 10, after V lost 3 bases and J lost 7 bases.